This TCR beta chain was recorded in a study of T cell responses to AZD1222 COVID-19 vaccine (dated by TCRdb to the early 2020s). With respect to the entire study: AZD1222 recipients whose second dose came at about 4 weeks and those whose second dose came at about 12 weeks were combined into one group, since spike-specific TCR depth and breadth did not differ between the two schedules. A total of more than 230 trial participants underwent TCR sequencing, of whom 207 had received two doses of AZD1222 and 26 had received two doses of the MenACWY control vaccine. Enrollment into the trials was organized by age into subgroups of 18-55, 56-69 and 70-plus years, and those subgroups contained approximately 160, 26 and 62 TCR-sequenced participants, respectively. Results and caveats for the whole study, not just this receptor: Most participants were white British and females outnumbered males, and the authors suggested that clonal diversity may have been underestimated. Because no day 14 peak-response samples were available, repertoires were characterized only after the peak T cell response. In the small 56-69-year group, the increase in depth fell short of significance, most likely because of low power. The vaccine-associated CD4 TCRs covered the entire spike protein, and the dominant responses fell in regions 160-218 and 743-854. Spike-specific TCR breadth and depth rose significantly after two AZD1222 doses compared with day 0 and with MenACWY recipients. Conclusions about previously exposed vaccinees are limited because only six or seven AZD1222 recipients were SARS-CoV-2 seropositive at baseline. Nearly half of unique spike-specific TCRs reportedly recognized epitopes outside regions mutated in the B.1.351 and B.1.1.7 variants.

Comments on this clone: Which antigen it targets is not known. Per-base qualities were not stored, and no clone one base away is much larger.

A distance of 16 bases separates the germline ends of V and J, which lose 2 bases and 6 bases respectively. Inclusive of the bounding cysteine and phenylalanine, the CDR3 is 15 residues long. Here the CDR3 DNA is all that survives: 45 bases in frame from base 1. Sequences MDHEN (CDR1) and SYDVKM (CDR2) are obtained from the germline V gene. The label giving this sample's time point can be read as: baseline before first vaccination. Samples from vaccinated people were obtained from the UK trials COV001 and COV002, which included a single-blind randomized controlled phase 2/3 trial of AZD1222 (ChAdOx1 nCoV-19) in healthy adults. Trial participant PBMC samples were collected at day 0 and day 28 after the second dose for TCRbeta chain sequencing. The CDR3 regions of human TCRbeta chains were analyzed by immunosequencing. Processing in the source paper ran as follows. TCRs in the repertoires were matched against a reference library of SARS-CoV-2-specific TCRs that had been generated with the MIRA antigen-specificity platform. Breadth was defined as the fraction of unique TCRs that were SARS-CoV-2-associated, and depth was defined as the fraction of total T cells that were SARS-CoV-2-associated. Each spike-specific TCR was assigned to its reactive spike region and to a CD4 or CD8 class using the MIRA data. Log10-transformed breadth and depth values were compared by one-way ANOVA with Sidak's multiple comparisons tests. As stored in TCRdb, this immuneACCESS dataset retains in-frame rearrangements with V and J assigned. A fraction of the clones does not appear; measured against another copy, unresolved V genes explain less than half of the discrepancy, and the remainder lacks a known reason. That table gives V, J and clone size, and the DNA gave D and trimming. In this sample the table shows 50,000 to 65,000 clones, over 85% of which occur a single time. 4.9% of the sample belongs to the ten largest clones.

This clonotype was obtained from an adult in good health. The source was peripheral blood, collected on day 0 of AZD1222 vaccination. Rearrangement joined TRBV28 to TRBJ1-2, with TRBD1 perhaps the D gene, on 6 matching bases. The bases are TGTGCCAGCAGTTTAGGGGGCAGGGACTTGGATGGCTACACCTTC. Its protein is CASSLGGRDLDGYTF.